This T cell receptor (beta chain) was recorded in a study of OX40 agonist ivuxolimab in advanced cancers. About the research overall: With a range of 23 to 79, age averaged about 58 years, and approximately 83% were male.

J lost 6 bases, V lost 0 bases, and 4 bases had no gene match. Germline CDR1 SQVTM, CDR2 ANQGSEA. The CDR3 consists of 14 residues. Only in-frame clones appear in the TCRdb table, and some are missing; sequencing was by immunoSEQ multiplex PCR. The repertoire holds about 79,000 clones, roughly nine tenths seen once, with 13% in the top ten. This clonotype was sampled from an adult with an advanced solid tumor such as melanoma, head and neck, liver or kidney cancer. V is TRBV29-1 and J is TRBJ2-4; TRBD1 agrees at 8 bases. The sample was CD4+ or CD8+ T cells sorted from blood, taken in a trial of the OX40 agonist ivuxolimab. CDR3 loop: CSVEDPGQGNIQYF. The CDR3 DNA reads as TGCAGCGTTGAAGATCCCGGACAGGGAAACATTCAGTACTTC.